This entry lists 27 T cell receptor beta chains sequenced from one sample in a study of blood T cell repertoires in COVID-19 (dated by TCRdb to between 2020 and 2021). The protocol used for the library was the immunoSEQ multiplex PCR assay. Here the immuneACCESS table is served through TCRdb, limited to in-frame sequences with V and J called. Missing clones are a known gap in these copies; in checked studies unresolved V genes cover under half, and the rest lacks a known reason. The sample has 130,000 to 150,000 clones on record, approximately 90% of them singletons. The ten largest clones represent 8% to 9% of the sample. The specimen sequenced was peripheral blood. These receptors all stem from a woman aged 45 to 65 with active or convalescent COVID-19.

The chain couples TRBV9 to TRBJ1-1; D is uncertain. Germline V gene lookup returns CDR1 SGDLS and CDR2 YYNGEE. The CDR3 contains 13 residues. Trimming removed 0 bases from V and 7 bases from J, with 10 bases in between. The CDR3 sequence is CASSVGHLGEAFF. DNA of the CDR3: TGTGCCAGCAGCGTAGGACATTTGGGTGAAGCTTTCTTT.

The chain couples TRBV3-1 (or the pseudogene TRBV3-2) to TRBJ2-3; 9 positions match TRBD2. Per germline, CDR1 LGHDT and CDR2 YNNKEL (reference sequence). After removal of 2 bases from V and 3 bases from J, the junction contained 9 bases not matched to a gene. The CDR3 is 17 residues long. Written as DNA, the CDR3 is TGTGCCAGCAGCCAACGGGCGGGGGGGCGTTGGACAGATACGCAGTATTTT. This sequence encodes CASSQRAGGRWTDTQYF.

In this sample, this clone turned up once. The CDR3 DNA reads TGTGCCAGTAGTACTGGACAGGCCAGGGGTAATTCACCCCTCCACTTT. Translating gives CASSTGQARGNSPLHF. The rearrangement uses TRBV19 and TRBJ1-6; 7 bases are shared with TRBD1. V was clipped by 4 bases and J by 6 bases; unmatched bases: 9. Germline V lookup: CDR1 LNHDA, CDR2 SQIVND (reference sequence). The CDR3 has 16 residues.

The sample holds one count of this clone. The chain employs TRBV30 and TRBJ1-3; D is unclear. This CDR3 comprises 14 residues. Trimming left V 3 bases short and J 0 bases short, with 9 bases between. The germline CDR1 and CDR2 sequences are GTSNPN and SVGIG (reference sequence). The chain's CDR3 is CAWRTESSGNTIYF. CDR3 coding DNA: TGTGCCTGGAGGACGGAGAGCTCTGGAAACACCATATATTTT.

The sample holds one count of this clone. The rearrangement links TRBV28 to TRBJ1-5, with D uncertain. The germline V and J ends were trimmed by 3 bases and 0 bases, with 9 bases remaining between them. This CDR3 has 15 amino acids. The germline V gene encodes CDR1 MDHEN and CDR2 SYDVKM. CDR3: CASSLGTYSNQPQHF. CDR3 DNA sequence: TGTGCCAGCAGTTTGGGCACTTATAGCAATCAGCCCCAGCATTTT.

The chain is built from TRBV7-8 and TRBJ2-5; 10 bases match TRBD2. V lost 7 bases, J lost 0 bases, and 11 bases stayed unmatched. Germline V gene lookup returns CDR1 SGHVS and CDR2 FQNEAQ. This CDR3 is 17 amino acids long. CDR3 DNA sequence: TGTGCCAGCACGGGGCTAGCGGGAGAAACGTACCAAGAGACCCAGTACTTC. This codes for CASTGLAGETYQETQYF.

The chain joins TRBV30 to TRBJ1-2; TRBD1 might be the D (6 bases). CDR3 length: 14 residues. The ends were cut back, 7 bases at V and 0 bases at J, with 15 bases in the middle. Germline CDR1 and CDR2: GTSNPN and SVGIG (reference sequence). CDR3 DNA: TGTGCCTTCCAACAGGGATCGGCTAACTATGGCTACACCTTC. It specifies CAFQQGSANYGYTF. The whole variable domain, filled in from reference TRBV30 and TRBJ1-2, reads SQTIHQWPATLVQPVGSPLSLECTVEGTSNPNLYWYRQAAGRGLQLLFYSVGIGQISSEVPQNLSASRPQDRQFILSSKKLLLSDSGFYLCAFQQGSANYGYTFGSGTRLTVV.

The J gene is TRBJ2-2, the V gene TRBV28; D uncertain. Germline CDR1 MDHEN, CDR2 SYDVKM. This CDR3 is built from 13 residues. Trimming removed 4 bases from V and 2 bases from J, with 5 bases in between. CDR3 sequence (DNA): TGTGCCAGCAGTTCTACCAACACCGGGGAGCTGTTTTTT. Protein: CASSSTNTGELFF.

This rearrangement joins TRBV25-1 to TRBJ2-5, with 13 bases fitting TRBD2. Germline V gene sequence: CDR1 MGHDK, CDR2 SYGVNS. J gave up 5 bases and V 5 bases, and 8 bases lay outside the gene matches. This CDR3 is built from 16 residues. The CDR3 is CASSILAGGPQETQYF. The DNA of the CDR3 is TGTGCCAGCAGTATACTAGCGGGGGGGCCACAGGAGACCCAGTACTTC.

This chain connects TRBV5-1 to TRBJ2-5; the D gene is possibly TRBD2 (6 bases). CDR1 and CDR2 from the germline V gene are SGHRS and YFSETQ. CDR3 length equals 15 residues. Trimming pared 4 bases from V and 2 bases from J, leaving 15 bases between. This CDR3 is CASSDLPGVQETQYF. CDR3 DNA: TGCGCCAGCAGCGACCTGCCGGGGGTTCAAGAGACCCAGTACTTC.

For the CDR3, the DNA is TGTGCCAGCAGCCACGCAGCGAGCTCTGGAAACACCATATATTTT. It yields the protein CASSHAASSGNTIYF. The V gene is TRBV3-1 (or the pseudogene TRBV3-2), the J gene TRBJ1-3; D call uncertain. Between the trimmed V and J ends, which lost 3 bases and 0 bases, there was a span of 9 bases. This CDR3 is 15 amino acids long. CDR1 is LGHDT, CDR2 YNNKEL, per germline (reference sequence).

This chain links TRBV2 with TRBJ2-3, with 8 positions matching TRBD2. Germline CDR1 SNHLY, CDR2 FYNNEI. This CDR3 spans 15 amino acids. The trim removed 5 bases at V and 6 bases at J, leaving 10 bases unmatched. This CDR3 is CASSPGTRGADTQYF. The DNA for the CDR3 is TGTGCCAGCAGTCCCGGGACTAGGGGGGCCGATACGCAGTATTTT.

This clone appeared a single time. The rearrangement uses TRBV28 and TRBJ1-1, with D unresolved. This CDR3 has 11 amino acids. Per the germline V gene, CDR1 is MDHEN and CDR2 is SYDVKM. V lost 8 bases and J 0 bases, leaving 4 bases between the germline ends. Here the CDR3 reads CASFMNTEAFF. CDR3 nucleotides: TGTGCCAGCTTTATGAACACTGAAGCTTTCTTT. Filled out from reference TRBV28 and TRBJ1-1, the complete variable domain reads DVKVTQSSRYLVKRTGEKVFLECVQDMDHENMFWYRQDPGLGLRLIYFSYDVKMKEKGDIPEGYSVSREKKERFSLILESASTNQTSMYLCASFMNTEAFFGQGTRLTVV.

The chain carries TRBV27 and TRBJ2-7; 13 nucleotides align to TRBD2. The CDR3 has 15 residues. From germline, CDR1 is MNHEY and CDR2 SMNVEV (reference sequence). With V trimmed by 4 bases and J by 7 bases, 7 bases remained unmatched. The CDR3 sequence: CASSSTTSGRREQYF. CDR3 DNA: TGTGCCAGCAGTTCCACGACTAGCGGGAGGCGTGAGCAGTACTTC.

The chain uses TRBV7-8 and TRBJ2-1; 10 nucleotides line up with TRBD2. The CDR3 is made up of 14 amino acids. Trimming took 5 bases from V and 8 from J; bases not matched to a gene: 6. In germline, CDR1 is SGHVS, CDR2 FQNEAQ. In DNA form, the CDR3 reads TGTGCCAGCAGCCCAGCTAGCGGGGGCTATGAGCAGTTCTTC. It encodes CASSPASGGYEQFF.

V is TRBV18 and J is TRBJ2-3, with TRBD2 as a possible D gene (5 bases). CDR3 length: 14 amino acids. The V and J ends lost 3 bases and 1 base respectively, with 8 bases between them. Per germline, CDR1 KGHSH and CDR2 LQKENI. The CDR3 region has the DNA TGTGCCAGCTCACCCGGGGTGGGCACAGATACGCAGTATTTT. Its protein product is CASSPGVGTDTQYF.

The chain is built from TRBV9 and TRBJ1-1; 7 bases line up with TRBD1. Trimming at V came to 4 bases and at J to 3 bases, leaving 6 bases not matched to a gene. Germline-derived CDR1 and CDR2 are SGDLS and YYNGEE. The CDR3 contains 14 residues. CDR3 bases: TGTGCCAGCAGCAGCAGGGGGTTAGACACTGAAGCTTTCTTT. This sequence encodes CASSSRGLDTEAFF.

This clone appeared a few times. J is TRBJ2-1 and V is TRBV7-3; D perhaps matches TRBD1 (5 bases). V lost 0 bases and J 6 bases, leaving 12 bases between the germline ends. This CDR3 contains 15 residues. Germline V gene sequence: CDR1 SGHTA, CDR2 FQGTGA. CDR3 region: CASSLTFTGANEQFF. The CDR3, as DNA: TGTGCCAGCAGCTTAACGTTTACAGGAGCCAATGAGCAGTTCTTC.

The chain is built from TRBV14 and TRBJ1-1; D is perhaps TRBD1 (5 bases). CDR3 length: 16 residues. V dropped 0 bases and J dropped 0 bases, with 11 bases sitting between them. The germline gives CDR1 SGHDN, CDR2 FVKESK. The CDR3 sequence: CASSQEAGNMNTEAFF. The CDR3 DNA follows: TGTGCCAGCAGCCAAGAGGCAGGGAATATGAACACTGAAGCTTTCTTT.

J is TRBJ2-1 and V is TRBV19; D call uncertain. The germline V and J ends were trimmed by 5 bases and 5 bases, with 10 bases remaining between them. The CDR3 covers 13 residues. CDR1 is LNHDA, CDR2 SQIVND, per germline (reference sequence). CDR3 coding DNA: TGTGCCAGTAGTGGCACTAAGAACAATGAGCAGTTCTTC. Translating it yields CASSGTKNNEQFF.

The gene calls are TRBV2 and TRBJ2-6; D perhaps matches TRBD1 (6 bases). Germline assignment: CDR1 SNHLY and CDR2 FYNNEI. The CDR3 covers 19 residues. V was shortened by 2 bases and J by 0 bases, with 17 bases between the two germline ends. The chain's CDR3 is CASSEKDSSLDSGANVLTF. The CDR3 DNA reads as TGTGCCAGCAGTGAAAAGGACAGCTCACTCGACTCTGGGGCCAACGTCCTGACTTTC.

The rearrangement links TRBV6-5 to TRBJ1-1; 9 bases map to TRBD1. The J segment lost 8 bases and the V segment lost 2 bases, leaving 0 bases of the junction unmatched. The CDR3 runs 12 residues. CDR1 and CDR2 from the germline V gene are MNHEY and SVGAGI. CDR3 sequence: CASSYGTGEAFF. The CDR3 region has the DNA TGTGCCAGCAGTTACGGGACAGGGGAAGCTTTCTTT.

J is TRBJ2-7 and V is TRBV27; TRBD2 agrees at 7 bases. The trim removed 3 bases at V and 3 bases at J, leaving 8 bases unmatched. This CDR3 has 15 amino acids. Germline assignment: CDR1 MNHEY and CDR2 SMNVEV (reference sequence). The CDR3 nucleotides are TGTGCCAGCAGTTTTGCAGCGGGGTCTTACTACGAGCAGTACTTC. Residues: CASSFAAGSYYEQYF.

The chain carries TRBV3-1 (or the pseudogene TRBV3-2) and TRBJ1-1; 11 nucleotides align to TRBD1. V lost 4 bases to trimming and J lost 0 bases; unmatched junction nucleotides: 7. The CDR3 has 17 amino acids. Germline CDR1 LGHDT, CDR2 YNNKEL (reference sequence). Here the CDR3 reads CASSLGTGGLMNTEAFF. CDR3 DNA: TGTGCCAGCAGCCTTGGGACAGGGGGATTGATGAACACTGAAGCTTTCTTT.

The chain combines TRBV28 with TRBJ2-4; D is uncertain. CDR1 is MDHEN and CDR2 is SYDVKM in the germline V gene. CDR3 length: 11 amino acids. V lost 2 bases and J lost 12, with 8 bases in between. Here the CDR3 DNA reads TGTGCCAGCAGTTTAAATCGAGATCAGTACTTC. It specifies CASSLNRDQYF.

This clone was picked up one time. J is TRBJ2-7 and V is TRBV4-1; 7 nucleotides agree with TRBD2. Germline CDR1 and CDR2: MGHRA and YSYEKL. The CDR3 runs to 16 residues. V lost 0 bases and J lost 0; bases outside the gene matches: 5. Here the CDR3 DNA reads TGCGCCAGCAGCCAAGATCTCTCTAGCGGCTCCTACGAGCAGTACTTC. This codes for CASSQDLSSGSYEQYF.

The gene calls are TRBV10-3 and TRBJ2-2, with D perhaps TRBD1 (6 bases). CDR1 is ENHRY and CDR2 is SYGVKD in the germline V gene. The length of the CDR3 is 12 residues. Trimming removed 7 bases at V and 5 bases at J, with 8 bases between. The CDR3 loop is CAINRDTGELFF. As DNA, the CDR3 is TGTGCCATCAACAGGGATACCGGGGAGCTGTTTTTT.